The present TCR beta chain was sequenced within a study of identical twins. Broader study findings: Models predicted too little out-of-frame TCR alpha sharing in monozygotic twins. The same donors were not followed; conclusions instead depended on cross-sectional statistical analysis.

Germline lookup yields CDR1 SEHNR and CDR2 FQNEAQ (reference sequence). Trimming stripped 7 bases from V and 7 bases from J, with 15 bases between. This CDR3 is built from 13 residues. In this sample, this clonotype turned up a few times. Its antigen is not known. A universal primer site was incorporated via template switching, and the cDNA contained unique molecular identifiers. TCRdb processed the 5' RACE reads anew with MiXCR; each CDR3 protein has one entry. The sample holds hundreds of thousands of distinct CDR3 sequences; roughly 7.1% are singletons and the top ten take around 1.6%. The sample also formed part of further work on yellow fever vaccine responses in identical twins.

V gene TRBV7-9 combines with J gene TRBJ2-3, with D possibly being TRBD2 (5 bases). The sequenced material came from PBMCs. The TCR was taken from a woman younger than 30 in good health. The CDR3 nucleotides are TGTGCCAGCAAGGACTCCCCCCTCCATACGCAGTATTTT. Protein: CASKDSPLHTQYF.